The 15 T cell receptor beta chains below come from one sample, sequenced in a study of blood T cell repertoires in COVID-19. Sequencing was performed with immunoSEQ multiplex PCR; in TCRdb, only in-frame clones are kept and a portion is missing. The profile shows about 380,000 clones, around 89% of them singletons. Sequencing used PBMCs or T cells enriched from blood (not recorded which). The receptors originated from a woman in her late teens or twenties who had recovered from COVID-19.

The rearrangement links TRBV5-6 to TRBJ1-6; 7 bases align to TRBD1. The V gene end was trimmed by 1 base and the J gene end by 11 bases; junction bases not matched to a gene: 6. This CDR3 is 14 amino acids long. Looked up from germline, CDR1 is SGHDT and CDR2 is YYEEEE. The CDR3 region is CASSLRGRGTPLHF. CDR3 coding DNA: TGTGCCAGCAGCTTGAGGGGCAGGGGGACACCCCTCCACTTT.

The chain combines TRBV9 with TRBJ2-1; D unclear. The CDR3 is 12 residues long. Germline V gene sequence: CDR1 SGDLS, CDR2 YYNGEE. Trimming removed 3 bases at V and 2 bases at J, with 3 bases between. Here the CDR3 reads CASSAAYNEQFF. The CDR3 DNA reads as TGTGCCAGCAGCGCGGCCTACAATGAGCAGTTCTTC.

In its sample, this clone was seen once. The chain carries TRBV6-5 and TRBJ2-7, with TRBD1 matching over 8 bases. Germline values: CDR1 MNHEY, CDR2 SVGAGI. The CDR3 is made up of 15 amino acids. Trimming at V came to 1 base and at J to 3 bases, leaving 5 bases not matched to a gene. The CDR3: CASSYFTGQGYEQYF. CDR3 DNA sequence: TGTGCCAGCAGTTACTTTACCGGACAGGGCTACGAGCAGTACTTC.

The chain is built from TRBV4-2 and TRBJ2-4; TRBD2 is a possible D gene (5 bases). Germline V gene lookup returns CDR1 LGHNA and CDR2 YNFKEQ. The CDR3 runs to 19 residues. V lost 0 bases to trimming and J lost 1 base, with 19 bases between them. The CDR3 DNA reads TGTGCCAGCAGCCAAGATAGGGCGGGCCCCGGAGAGGCCAAAAACATTCAGTACTTC. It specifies CASSQDRAGPGEAKNIQYF.

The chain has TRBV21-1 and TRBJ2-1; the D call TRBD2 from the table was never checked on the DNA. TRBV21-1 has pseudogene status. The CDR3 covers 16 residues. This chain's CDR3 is CASSKARTSLRNEQFF. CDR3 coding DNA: TGTGCCAGCAGCAAGGCTCGGACTAGCTTGAGGAATGAGCAGTTCTTC.

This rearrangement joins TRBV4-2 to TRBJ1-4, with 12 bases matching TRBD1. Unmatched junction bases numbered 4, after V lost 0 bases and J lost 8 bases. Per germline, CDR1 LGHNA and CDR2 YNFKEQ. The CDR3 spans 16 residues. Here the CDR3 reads CASSQDRGTGGEKLFF. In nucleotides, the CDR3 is TGTGCCAGCAGCCAAGATCGCGGGACAGGGGGCGAAAAACTGTTTTTT.

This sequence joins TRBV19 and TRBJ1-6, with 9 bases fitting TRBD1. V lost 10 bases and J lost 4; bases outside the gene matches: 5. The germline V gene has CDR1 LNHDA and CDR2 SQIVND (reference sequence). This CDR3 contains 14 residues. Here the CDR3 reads CATRTGDYNSPLHF. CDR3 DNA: TGTGCCACCCGGACAGGGGATTATAATTCACCCCTCCACTTT.

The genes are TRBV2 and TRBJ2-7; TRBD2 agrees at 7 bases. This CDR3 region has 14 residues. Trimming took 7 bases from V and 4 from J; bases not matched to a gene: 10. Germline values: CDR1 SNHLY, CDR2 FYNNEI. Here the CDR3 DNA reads TGTGCCAGCACTCCTAGGGAGGGGACGTACGAGCAGTACTTC. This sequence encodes CASTPREGTYEQYF.

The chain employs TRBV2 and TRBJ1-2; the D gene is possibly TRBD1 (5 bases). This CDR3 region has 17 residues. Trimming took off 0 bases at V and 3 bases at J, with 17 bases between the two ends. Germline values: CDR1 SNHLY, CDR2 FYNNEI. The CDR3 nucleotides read TGTGCCAGCAGTGAAGCGTCGGATGGGGGGTTGGACTATGGCTACACCTTC. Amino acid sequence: CASSEASDGGLDYGYTF. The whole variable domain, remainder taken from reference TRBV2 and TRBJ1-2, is EPEVTQTPSHQVTQMGQEVILRCVPISNHLYFYWYRQILGQKVEFLVSFYNNEISEKSEIFDDQFSVERPDGSNFTLKIRSTKLEDSAMYFCASSEASDGGLDYGYTFGSGTRLTVV.

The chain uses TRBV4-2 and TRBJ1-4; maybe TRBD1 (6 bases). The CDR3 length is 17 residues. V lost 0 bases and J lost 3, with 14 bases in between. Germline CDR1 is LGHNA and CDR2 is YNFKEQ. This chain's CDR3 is CASSQEAAGASNEKLFF. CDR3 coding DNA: TGTGCCAGCAGCCAAGAGGCCGCGGGGGCCTCTAATGAAAAACTGTTTTTT.

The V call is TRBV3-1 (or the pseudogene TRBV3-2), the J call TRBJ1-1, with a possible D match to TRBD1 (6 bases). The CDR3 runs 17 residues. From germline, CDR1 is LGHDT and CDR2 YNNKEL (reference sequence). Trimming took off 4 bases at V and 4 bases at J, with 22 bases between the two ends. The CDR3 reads CASSRERGRGVGTEAFF. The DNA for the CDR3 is TGTGCCAGCAGCCGTGAAAGGGGCAGGGGAGTGGGCACTGAAGCTTTCTTT.

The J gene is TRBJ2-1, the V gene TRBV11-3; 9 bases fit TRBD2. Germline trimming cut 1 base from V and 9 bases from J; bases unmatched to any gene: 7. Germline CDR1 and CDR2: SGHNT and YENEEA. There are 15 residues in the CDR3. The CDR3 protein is CASSLGAGGRGEQFF. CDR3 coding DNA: TGTGCCAGCAGCTTAGGTGCGGGGGGGAGAGGTGAGCAGTTCTTC.

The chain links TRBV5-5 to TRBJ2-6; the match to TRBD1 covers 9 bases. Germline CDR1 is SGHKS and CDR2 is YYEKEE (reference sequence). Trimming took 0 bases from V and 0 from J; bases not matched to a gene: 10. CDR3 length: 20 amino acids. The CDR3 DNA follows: TGTGCCAGCAGCTTGGTGGCTGGGACAGGGATCAGCTCTGGGGCCAACGTCCTGACTTTC. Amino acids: CASSLVAGTGISSGANVLTF.

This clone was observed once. This CDR3 is CASSPSPGQPQHF. CDR3 DNA sequence: TGTGCCAGCTCACCGAGCCCGGGTCAGCCCCAGCATTTT. The chain employs TRBV18 and TRBJ1-5; D uncertain. CDR1 is KGHSH, CDR2 LQKENI, per germline. The CDR3 loop spans 13 amino acids. V lost 3 bases and J 6 bases, leaving 9 bases between the germline ends.

The CDR3 DNA sequence: TGTGCCAGCAGCTTGCGGGGAGGGACCGGGGAGCTGTTTTTT. This sequence encodes CASSLRGGTGELFF. This chain links TRBV7-2 with TRBJ2-2; 7 bases map to TRBD2. Losses at the gene ends were 3 bases for V and 5 bases for J; bases not matched to a gene: 3. CDR1 is SGHTA and CDR2 is FQGNSA in the germline V gene. There are 14 residues in the CDR3.